These 11 T cell receptor beta chains share one sample of origin, sequenced in a study of T cells after yellow fever vaccination. MiXCR, applied by TCRdb to the 5' RACE reads, yields one record per CDR3 protein. The sample includes about 58,000 distinct CDR3 sequences, approximately 5.7% seen only once; the top ten take about 28%. The sample consisted of PBMCs, either bulk or a sorted T-cell subset (CD4+, CD8+, memory, or dextramer-sorted; not recorded which), taken on the day of the yellow fever booster vaccination. These receptors came from a man between 18 and 35 years old who received the YFV17D yellow fever vaccine.

This clonotype was counted a few times. This rearrangement joins TRBV4-1 to TRBJ1-2, with 11 bases fitting TRBD1. Trimming cost V 4 bases and J 7 bases; bases outside gene matches: 8. Germline values: CDR1 MGHRA, CDR2 YSYEKL. CDR3 length equals 15 residues. CDR3 DNA: TGCGCCAGCAGCCTCGAAGGACAGGGGGCGTCTGGCTACACCTTC. Translated: CASSLEGQGASGYTF.

This clonotype came up many times. The chain joins TRBV5-6 to TRBJ2-7; TRBD2 matches 7 bases. Trimming at V came to 1 base and at J to 0 bases, leaving 4 bases not matched to a gene. The CDR3 loop spans 15 amino acids. Germline values: CDR1 SGHDT, CDR2 YYEEEE. This CDR3 reads CASSLNGGSSYEQYV. The CDR3 region has the DNA TGTGCCAGCAGCTTGAACGGGGGGAGCTCCTACGAGCAGTACGTC.

This clonotype was recorded at least ten times. The J gene is TRBJ1-3, the V gene TRBV7-2; D is unclear. Trimming left V 8 bases short and J 0 bases short, with 17 bases between. The germline V gene encodes CDR1 SGHTA and CDR2 FQGNSA. The CDR3 totals 16 residues. The CDR3 sequence: CASGPYAGPSGNTIYF. The CDR3 coding sequence is TGTGCCAGCGGTCCTTACGCAGGTCCCTCTGGAAACACCATATATTTT.

As for this clonotype: This may stem from a read error, because a much larger clone lies one nucleotide away. The chain couples TRBV12-3 or TRBV12-4 to TRBJ1-1, with 8 bases lining up with TRBD1. The V and J ends lost 3 bases and 9 bases, in that order; junction bases with no gene match: 12. There are 15 residues in the CDR3. Written as DNA, the CDR3 is TGTGCCAGCAGTTTGGGTCGGGACAGGTCCCCTAAAGCTTTCTTT. This codes for CASSLGRDRSPKAFF.

In its sample, this clonotype was seen many times. The rearrangement uses TRBV4-1 and TRBJ2-7, with a tentative D call TRBD2 (7 bases). CDR1 and CDR2 from the germline V gene are MGHRA and YSYEKL. V was shortened by 2 bases and J by 6 bases, with 26 bases between the two germline ends. The CDR3 length is 18 residues. The CDR3 nucleotides are TGCGCCAGCAGCCAACTGTATGAGGCTAGGGGGAGGGAGGTCGAGCAGTACGTC. Protein product: CASSQLYEARGREVEQYV.

In this sample, this clonotype turned up a few times. V is TRBV20-1 and J is TRBJ2-7; D is ambiguous. The CDR3 length is 14 residues. Per the germline V gene, CDR1 is DFQATT and CDR2 is SNEGSKA (reference sequence). V was shortened by 0 bases and J by 3 bases, with 12 bases between the two germline ends. DNA of the CDR3: TGCAGTGCTAGAGATGTCAGTGTCGACTACGAGCAGTACTTC. Its protein product is CSARDVSVDYEQYF.

This clonotype came up a few times. The DNA of the CDR3 is TGTGCCAGCTCGACCCCGGGACTAGCGGGGGCCGGGGAGTTCTTC. Its protein product is CASSTPGLAGAGEFF. The V call is TRBV25-1, the J call TRBJ2-1; 14 nucleotides line up with TRBD2. V lost 8 bases to trimming and J lost 14 bases; unmatched junction nucleotides: 14. CDR3 length: 15 amino acids. Germline V CDR1 and CDR2: MGHDK, SYGVNS.

There are many counts of this clonotype. The CDR3, as DNA: TGTGCCAGCAGCCTGAGAAACACCGGGGAGCTGTTTTTT. Residues: CASSLRNTGELFF. The chain is built from TRBV7-6 and TRBJ2-2; D not certain. V lost 5 bases, J lost 2 bases, and 6 bases lay in between. Germline V lookup: CDR1 SGHVS, CDR2 FNYEAQ. There are 13 residues in the CDR3.

The J gene is TRBJ2-7, the V gene TRBV11-3; 7 nucleotides agree with TRBD1. The germline CDR1 and CDR2 sequences are SGHNT and YENEEA. The CDR3 loop spans 15 amino acids. Trimming took 5 bases from V and 5 from J; bases not matched to a gene: 12. CDR3 coding DNA: TGTGCCAGCAGCCCATCAAATGACAGGGCTCACGAGCAGTACGTC. Amino acids: CASSPSNDRAHEQYV.

To note about this clonotype: A much larger clone differs by one base, so this may be a read error. The chain employs TRBV6-6 and TRBJ2-7, with 7 positions matching TRBD2. Germline V gene sequence: CDR1 MNHNY, CDR2 SVGAGI (reference sequence). With 2 bases clipped from V and 5 bases from J, the junction kept 6 bases outside the gene matches. This CDR3 is 14 amino acids long. As DNA, the CDR3 is TGTGCCAGCAGTTACGGGGAGGGGACCCACGAGCAGTACTTC. Translation gives CASSYGEGTHEQYF.

The DNA of the CDR3 is TGCGCCAGCAGCCGACAGACTAGCGGGGGTGGAAACACCGGGGAGCTGTTTTTT. Protein sequence: CASSRQTSGGGNTGELFF. This chain connects TRBV4-3 to TRBJ2-2; TRBD2 matches at 12 bases. CDR1 LGHNA and CDR2 YSLEER come from the germline V gene. Unmatched junction bases numbered 8, after V lost 4 bases and J lost 2 bases. The length of the CDR3 is 18 residues.